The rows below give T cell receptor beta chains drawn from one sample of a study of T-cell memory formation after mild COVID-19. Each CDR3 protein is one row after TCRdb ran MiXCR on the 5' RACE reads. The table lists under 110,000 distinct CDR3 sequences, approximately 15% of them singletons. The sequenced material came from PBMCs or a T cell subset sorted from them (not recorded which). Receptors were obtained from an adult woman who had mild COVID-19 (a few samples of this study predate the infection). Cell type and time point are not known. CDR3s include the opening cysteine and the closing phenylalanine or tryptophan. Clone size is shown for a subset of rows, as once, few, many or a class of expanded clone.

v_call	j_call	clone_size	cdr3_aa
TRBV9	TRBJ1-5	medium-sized	CASSVGPGAQPQHF
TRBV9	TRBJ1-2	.	CASSVSPEGQGAYGYTF
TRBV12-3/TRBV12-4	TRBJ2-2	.	CASRLAGVTGELFF
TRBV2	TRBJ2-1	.	CASSERDVQFF
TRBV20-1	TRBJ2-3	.	CSAREAKLAGVWDTQYF
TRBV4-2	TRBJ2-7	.	CASSQARAGQGTYEQYF
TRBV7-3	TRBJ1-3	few	CASSLVGPGNTIYF
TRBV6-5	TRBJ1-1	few	CASSSGQGPFEAFF
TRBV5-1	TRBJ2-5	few	CASSLVQGASQMEETQYF
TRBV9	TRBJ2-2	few	CASSVVSGFTGELFF
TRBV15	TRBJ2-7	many	CATSSELGPAYEQYF
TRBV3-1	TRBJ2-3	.	CASSQVFGGGADTQYF
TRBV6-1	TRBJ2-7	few	CASRDAGTGYEQYF
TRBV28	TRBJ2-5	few	CASSSPGPGTETQYF
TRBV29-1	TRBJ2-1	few	CSVYPTSGNEQFF
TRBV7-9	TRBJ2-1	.	CASSPGFSEQFF
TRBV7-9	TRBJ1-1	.	CASSDPWLDTEAFF
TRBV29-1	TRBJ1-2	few	CSVYQGGGYTF
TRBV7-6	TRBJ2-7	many	CASSLGVGQNYEQYF
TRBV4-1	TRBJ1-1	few	CASGAEGGLNTEAFF
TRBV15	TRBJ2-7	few	CATSRDRAGGSYEQYF
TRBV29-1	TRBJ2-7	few	CSALTGWPYEQYF
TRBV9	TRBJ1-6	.	CASSGRSGTPLHF